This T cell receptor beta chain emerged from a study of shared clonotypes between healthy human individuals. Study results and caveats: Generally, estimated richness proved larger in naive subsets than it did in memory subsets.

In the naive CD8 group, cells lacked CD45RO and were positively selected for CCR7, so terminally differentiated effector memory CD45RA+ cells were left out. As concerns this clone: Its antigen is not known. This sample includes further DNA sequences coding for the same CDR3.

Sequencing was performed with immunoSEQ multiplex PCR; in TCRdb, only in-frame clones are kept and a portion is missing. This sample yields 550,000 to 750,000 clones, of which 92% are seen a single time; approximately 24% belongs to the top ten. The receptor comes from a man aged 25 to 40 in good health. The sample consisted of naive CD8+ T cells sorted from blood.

CDR3 sequence reads: CAWSTGGYNEQFF. In DNA form, the CDR3 reads TGTGCCTGGAGTACAGGGGGGTACAATGAGCAGTTCTTC. The genes are TRBV30 and TRBJ2-1; 8 nucleotides line up with TRBD1. The CDR3 has 13 amino acids. V shed 2 bases and J 4 bases; nucleotides not matched to a gene: 1. Germline assignment: CDR1 GTSNPN and CDR2 SVGIG (reference sequence). Using reference TRBV30 and TRBJ2-1 for the parts outside the CDR3, the full variable domain is SQTIHQWPATLVQPVGSPLSLECTVEGTSNPNLYWYRQAAGRGLQLLFYSVGIGQISSEVPQNLSASRPQDRQFILSSKKLLLSDSGFYLCAWSTGGYNEQFFGPGTRLTVL.